The next 9 T cell receptor beta chains were all read from a single sample in a study of type 1 regulatory T cells. These receptors lack a known antigen. A single record per CDR3 protein comes from TCRdb applying MiXCR to the reads. Among about 23,000 distinct CDR3 sequences listed, around half were seen once. Sequencing was carried out using cultured T cells, either the whole culture or a sorted T cell fraction (not recorded which). These receptors all come from a human donor in good health.

This clonotype was observed a few times. The CDR3 loop reads CASIYGTGVSGANVLTF. The DNA for the CDR3 is TGTGCCAGCATTTACGGGACAGGCGTCTCTGGGGCCAACGTCCTGACTTTC. V usage is TRBV7-9 and J usage is TRBJ2-6; TRBD1 agrees at 8 bases. The germline CDR1 and CDR2 sequences are SEHNR and FQNEAQ (reference sequence). V lost 7 bases, J lost 0 bases, and 8 bases stayed unmatched. CDR3 length equals 17 residues.

V gene TRBV24-1 combines with J gene TRBJ1-5; no clear D gene. The CDR3 length is 15 residues. Per germline, CDR1 KGHDR and CDR2 SFDVKD. Trimming removed 11 bases from V and 2 bases from J, with 18 bases in between. The DNA of the CDR3 is TGTGCCAGCCGGCCCAGAATCATCTGCAATCAGCCCCAGCATTTT. Translating it yields CASRPRIICNQPQHF.

The V gene is TRBV9, the J gene TRBJ1-1; TRBD1 agrees at 7 bases. The CDR3 is 17 residues long. Trimming cost V 3 bases and J 4 bases; bases outside gene matches: 15. Germline V lookup: CDR1 SGDLS, CDR2 YYNGEE. The CDR3: CASSAQGGGMMATEAFF. DNA for the CDR3: TGTGCCAGCAGCGCGCAGGGGGGGGGGATGATGGCCACTGAAGCTTTCTTT.

Of note for this clonotype: The junction shows a germline mismatch at one end, possibly a read error. The V call is TRBV4-1, the J call TRBJ2-7, with 8 bases identical to TRBD1. The CDR3 runs 15 residues. Germline assignment: CDR1 MGHRA and CDR2 YSYEKL. Here the CDR3 reads CASSRPTGAVYERYF. In DNA form, the CDR3 reads TGCGCCAGCAGCCGACCGACAGGGGCAGTGTACGAGCGGTACTTC.

This clonotype is medium-sized. This chain connects TRBV6-5 to TRBJ1-2; D unresolved. Germline values: CDR1 MNHEY, CDR2 SVGAGI. The CDR3 is 14 residues long. With 7 bases removed from V and 3 bases from J, the gap between germline ends came to 15 bases. This CDR3 is CASTALRGYYGYTF. For the CDR3, the DNA is TGTGCCAGCACCGCTCTTAGAGGCTACTATGGCTACACCTTC.

This clonotype counts as medium-sized. This chain joins TRBV11-2 and TRBJ1-1; 7 bases align to TRBD1. The ends lost 4 bases at V and 5 bases at J; junction bases unmatched: 4. Looked up from germline, CDR1 is SGHAT and CDR2 is FQNNGV. The CDR3 covers 13 residues. The CDR3 loop reads CASSSQGWTEAFF. CDR3 DNA sequence: TGTGCCAGCAGCTCACAGGGGTGGACTGAAGCTTTCTTT.

The J gene is TRBJ2-5, the V gene TRBV4-1, with TRBD1 matching 12 bases. After removal of 1 base from V and 5 bases from J, the junction contained 8 bases not matched to a gene. Germline CDR1 MGHRA, CDR2 YSYEKL. The CDR3 totals 17 residues. CDR3 sequence: CASSQGAGTGGRETQYF. The DNA of the CDR3 is TGCGCCAGCAGCCAAGGGGCCGGGACAGGGGGCAGGGAGACCCAGTACTTC.

V is TRBV5-1 and J is TRBJ1-3; D is perhaps TRBD1 (6 bases). The CDR3 spans 16 residues. V lost 4 bases, J lost 4 bases, and 18 bases lay in between. Germline CDR1 and CDR2: SGHRS and YFSETQ. The CDR3 coding sequence is TGCGCCAGCAGCCTAACCGGGACAACGGGAGGAAACACCATATATTTT. Encoded protein: CASSLTGTTGGNTIYF.

The chain combines TRBV10-2 with TRBJ1-2; 8 bases align to TRBD1. J was trimmed by 7 bases and V by 4 bases; bases with no gene match: 2. Germline values: CDR1 WSHSY, CDR2 SAAADI. This CDR3 region has 12 residues. The CDR3 protein is CASSGQGPGYTF. The CDR3 DNA sequence: TGCGCCAGCAGTGGACAGGGGCCTGGCTACACCTTC.